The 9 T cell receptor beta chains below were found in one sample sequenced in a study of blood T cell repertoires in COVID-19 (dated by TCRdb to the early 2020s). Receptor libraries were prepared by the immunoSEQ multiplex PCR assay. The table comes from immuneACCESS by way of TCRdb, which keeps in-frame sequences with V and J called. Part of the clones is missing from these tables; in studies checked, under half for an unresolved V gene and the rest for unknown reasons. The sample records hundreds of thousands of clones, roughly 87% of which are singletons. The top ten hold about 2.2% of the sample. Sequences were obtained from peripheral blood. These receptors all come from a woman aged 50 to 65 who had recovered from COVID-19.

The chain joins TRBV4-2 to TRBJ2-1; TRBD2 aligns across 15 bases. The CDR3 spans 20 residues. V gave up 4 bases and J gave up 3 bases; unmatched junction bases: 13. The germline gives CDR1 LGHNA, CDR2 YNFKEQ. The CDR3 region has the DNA TGTGCCAGCAGCCCTCAACTGGGACTAGCGGGAGGATCCGGCTACAATGAGCAGTTCTTC. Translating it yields CASSPQLGLAGGSGYNEQFF.

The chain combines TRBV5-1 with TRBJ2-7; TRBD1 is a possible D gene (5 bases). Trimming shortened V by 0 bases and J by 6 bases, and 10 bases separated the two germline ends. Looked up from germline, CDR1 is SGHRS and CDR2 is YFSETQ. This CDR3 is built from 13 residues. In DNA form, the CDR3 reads TGCGCCAGCAGCTTGGGAAAACAGGCCGAGCAGTACTTC. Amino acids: CASSLGKQAEQYF. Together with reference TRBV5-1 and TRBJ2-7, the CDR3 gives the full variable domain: KAGVTQTPRYLIKTRGQQVTLSCSPISGHRSVSWYQQTPGQGLQFLFEYFSETQRNKGNFPGRFSGRQFSNSRSEMNVSTLELGDSALYLCASSLGKQAEQYFGPGTRLTVT.

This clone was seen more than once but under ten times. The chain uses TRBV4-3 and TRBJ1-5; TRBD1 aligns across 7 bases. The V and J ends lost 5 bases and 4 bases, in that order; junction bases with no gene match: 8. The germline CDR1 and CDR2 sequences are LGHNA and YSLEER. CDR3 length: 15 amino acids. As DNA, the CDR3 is TGCGCCAGCAGCAGATCGACAGGGTTTAATCAGCCCCAGCATTTT. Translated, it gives CASSRSTGFNQPQHF.

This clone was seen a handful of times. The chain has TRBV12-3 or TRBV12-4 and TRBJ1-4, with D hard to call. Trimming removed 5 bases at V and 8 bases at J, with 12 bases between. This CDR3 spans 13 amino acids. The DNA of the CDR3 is TGTGCCAGCAGTCCCCGCCTGAGGGAAAAACTGTTTTTT. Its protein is CASSPRLREKLFF.

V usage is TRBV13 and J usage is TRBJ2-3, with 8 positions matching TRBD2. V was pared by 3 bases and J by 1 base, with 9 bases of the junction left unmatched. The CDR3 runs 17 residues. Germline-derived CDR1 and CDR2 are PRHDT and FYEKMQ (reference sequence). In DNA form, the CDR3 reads TGTGCCAGCAGCTTCGACGGGACTAGAAGCGGCACAGATACGCAGTATTTT. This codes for CASSFDGTRSGTDTQYF.

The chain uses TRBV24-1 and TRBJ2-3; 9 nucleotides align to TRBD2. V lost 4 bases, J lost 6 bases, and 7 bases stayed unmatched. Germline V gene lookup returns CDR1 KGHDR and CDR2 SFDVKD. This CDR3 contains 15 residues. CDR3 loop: CATSDPGLAGDTQYF. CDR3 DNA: TGTGCCACCAGTGACCCGGGACTAGCAGGCGATACGCAGTATTTT.

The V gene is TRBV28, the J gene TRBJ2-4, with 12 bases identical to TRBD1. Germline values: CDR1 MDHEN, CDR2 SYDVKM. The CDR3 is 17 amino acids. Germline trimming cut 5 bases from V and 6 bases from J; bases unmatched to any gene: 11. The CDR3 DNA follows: TGTGCCAGCAGTCTGCGCTCCGGGACAGGGGGCATAAACATTCAGTACTTC. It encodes CASSLRSGTGGINIQYF.

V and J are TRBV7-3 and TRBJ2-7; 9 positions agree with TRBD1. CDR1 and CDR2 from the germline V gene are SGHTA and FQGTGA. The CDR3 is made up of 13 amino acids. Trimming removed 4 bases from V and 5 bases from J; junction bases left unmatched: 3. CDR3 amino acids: CASSWDRVNEQYF. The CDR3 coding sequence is TGTGCCAGCAGCTGGGACAGGGTGAACGAGCAGTACTTC.

CDR3: CASSSTGRAASSTNEKLFF. CDR3 nucleotides: TGTGCCAGCAGCTCCACGGGGAGGGCGGCATCCTCAACTAATGAAAAACTGTTTTTT. This chain joins TRBV7-4 and TRBJ1-4; no clear D gene. Germline V CDR1 and CDR2: SGHVT, SQSDAQ. V was shortened by 4 bases and J by 0 bases, with 21 bases between the two germline ends. The CDR3 contains 19 residues.